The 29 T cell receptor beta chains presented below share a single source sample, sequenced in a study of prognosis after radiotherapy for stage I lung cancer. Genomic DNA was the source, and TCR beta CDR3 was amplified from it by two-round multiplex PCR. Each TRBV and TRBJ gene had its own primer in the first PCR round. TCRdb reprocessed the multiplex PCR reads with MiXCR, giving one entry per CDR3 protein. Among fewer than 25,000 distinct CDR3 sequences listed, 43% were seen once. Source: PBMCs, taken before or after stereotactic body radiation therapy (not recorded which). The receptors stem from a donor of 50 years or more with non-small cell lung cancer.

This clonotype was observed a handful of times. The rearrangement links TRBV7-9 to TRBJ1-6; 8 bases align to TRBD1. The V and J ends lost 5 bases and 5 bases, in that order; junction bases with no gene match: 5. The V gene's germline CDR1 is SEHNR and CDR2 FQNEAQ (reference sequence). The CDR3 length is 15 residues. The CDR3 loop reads CASSHGDRNNSPLHF. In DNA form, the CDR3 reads TGTGCCAGCAGCCACGGGGACAGGAATAATTCACCCCTCCACTTT.

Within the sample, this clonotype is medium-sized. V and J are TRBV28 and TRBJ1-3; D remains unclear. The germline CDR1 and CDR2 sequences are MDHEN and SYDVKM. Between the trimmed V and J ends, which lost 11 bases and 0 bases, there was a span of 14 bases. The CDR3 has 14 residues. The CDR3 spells CAAVGYSSGNTIYF. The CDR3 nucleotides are TGTGCCGCGGTAGGATACTCCTCTGGAAACACCATATATTTT.

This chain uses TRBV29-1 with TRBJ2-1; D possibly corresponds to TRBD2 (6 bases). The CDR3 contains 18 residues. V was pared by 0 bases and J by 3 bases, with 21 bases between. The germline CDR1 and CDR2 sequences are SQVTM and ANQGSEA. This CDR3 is CSVEDRGTPTTLYNEQFF. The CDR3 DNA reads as TGCAGCGTTGAAGATCGGGGGACTCCGACGACTCTCTACAATGAGCAGTTCTTC.

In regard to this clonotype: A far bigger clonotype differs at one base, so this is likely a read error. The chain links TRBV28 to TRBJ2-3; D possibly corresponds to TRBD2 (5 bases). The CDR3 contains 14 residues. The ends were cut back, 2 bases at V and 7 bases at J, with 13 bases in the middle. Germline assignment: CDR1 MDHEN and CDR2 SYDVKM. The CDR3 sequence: CASSLTLETNTQYF. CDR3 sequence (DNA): TGTGCCAGCAGTTTAACACTAGAGACGAATACGCAGTATTTT.

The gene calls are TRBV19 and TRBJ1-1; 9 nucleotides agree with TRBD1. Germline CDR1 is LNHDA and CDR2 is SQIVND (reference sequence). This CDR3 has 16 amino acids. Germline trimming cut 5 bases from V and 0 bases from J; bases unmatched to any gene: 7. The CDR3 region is CASSPPDRGLNTEAFF. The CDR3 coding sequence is TGTGCCAGTAGTCCACCGGACAGGGGCCTGAACACTGAAGCTTTCTTT.

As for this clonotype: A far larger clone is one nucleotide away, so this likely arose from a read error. CDR3 nucleotide sequence: TGTGCCAGCAGTTACAATTGGTGCGGGGGCCGGGATGAGCAGTTCTTC. It is translated as CASSYNWCGGRDEQFF. The chain couples TRBV6-1 to TRBJ2-1, with D tentatively TRBD2 (7 bases). CDR1 MNHNS and CDR2 SASEGT come from the germline V gene. The CDR3 contains 16 residues. Trimming removed 5 bases at V and 8 bases at J, with 22 bases between.

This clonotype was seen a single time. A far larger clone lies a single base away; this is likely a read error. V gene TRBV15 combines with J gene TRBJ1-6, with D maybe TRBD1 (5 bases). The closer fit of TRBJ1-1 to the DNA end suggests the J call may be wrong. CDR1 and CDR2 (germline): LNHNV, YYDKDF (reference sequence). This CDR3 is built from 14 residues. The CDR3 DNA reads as TGTGCCACCAGCAGAGCCAGGGCTGACACTGAAGCTTTCTTT. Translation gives CATSRARADTEAFF.

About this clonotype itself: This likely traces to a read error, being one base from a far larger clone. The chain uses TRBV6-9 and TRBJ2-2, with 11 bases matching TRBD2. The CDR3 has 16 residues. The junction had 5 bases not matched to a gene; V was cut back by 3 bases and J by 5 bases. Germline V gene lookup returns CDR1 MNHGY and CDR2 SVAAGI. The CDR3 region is CASSYQGLAETGELFF. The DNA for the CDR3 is TGTGCCAGCAGTTACCAGGGACTAGCGGAAACCGGGGAGCTGTTTTTT.

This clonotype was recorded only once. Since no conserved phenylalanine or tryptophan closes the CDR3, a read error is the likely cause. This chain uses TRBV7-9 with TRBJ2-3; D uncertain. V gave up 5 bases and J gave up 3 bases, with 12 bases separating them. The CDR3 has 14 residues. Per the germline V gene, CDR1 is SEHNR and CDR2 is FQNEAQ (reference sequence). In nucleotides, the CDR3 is TGTGCCAGCAGCCCCTGTGGCCGTACAGATACGCAGTATCTT. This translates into CASSPCGRTDTQYL.

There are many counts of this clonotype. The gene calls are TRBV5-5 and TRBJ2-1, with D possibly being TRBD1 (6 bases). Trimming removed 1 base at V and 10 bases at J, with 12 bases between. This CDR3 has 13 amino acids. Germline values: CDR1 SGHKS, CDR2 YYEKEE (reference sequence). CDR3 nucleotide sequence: TGTGCCAGCAGCTTGCTCACAGGGTCGGAGCAGTTCTTC. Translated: CASSLLTGSEQFF.

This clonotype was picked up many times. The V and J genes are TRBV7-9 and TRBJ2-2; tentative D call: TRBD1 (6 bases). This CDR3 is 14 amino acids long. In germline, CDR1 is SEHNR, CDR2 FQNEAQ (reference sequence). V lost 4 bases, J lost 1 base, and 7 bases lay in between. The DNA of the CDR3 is TGTGCCAGCAGCTCGACAGGGAACACCGGGGAGCTGTTTTTT. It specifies CASSSTGNTGELFF.

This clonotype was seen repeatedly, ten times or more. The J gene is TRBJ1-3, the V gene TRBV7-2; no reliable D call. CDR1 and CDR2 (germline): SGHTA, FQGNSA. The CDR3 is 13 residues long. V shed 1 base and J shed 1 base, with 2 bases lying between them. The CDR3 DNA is TGTGCCAGCAGCTTAGGTTCTGGAAACACCATATATTTT. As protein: CASSLGSGNTIYF. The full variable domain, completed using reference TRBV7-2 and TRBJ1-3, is GAGVSQSPSNKVTEKGKDVELRCDPISGHTALYWYRQSLGQGLEFLIYFQGNSAPDKSGLPSDRFSAERTGGSVSTLTIQRTQQEDSAVYLCASSLGSGNTIYFGEGSWLTVV.

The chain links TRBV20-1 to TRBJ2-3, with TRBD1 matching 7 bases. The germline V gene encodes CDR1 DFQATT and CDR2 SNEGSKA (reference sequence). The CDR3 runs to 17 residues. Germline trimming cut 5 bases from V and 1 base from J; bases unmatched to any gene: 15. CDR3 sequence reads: CSALLAPGQFRTDTQYF. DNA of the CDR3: TGCAGTGCTCTCCTAGCCCCGGGACAGTTTCGCACAGATACGCAGTATTTT.

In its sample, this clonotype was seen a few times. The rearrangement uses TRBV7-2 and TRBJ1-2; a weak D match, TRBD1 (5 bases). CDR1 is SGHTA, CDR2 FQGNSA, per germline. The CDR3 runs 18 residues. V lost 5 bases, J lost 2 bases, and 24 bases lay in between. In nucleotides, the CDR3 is TGTGCCAGCAGCCTAAAAGTGGGACGCAATATCGTGAACTATGGCTACACCTTC. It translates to CASSLKVGRNIVNYGYTF.

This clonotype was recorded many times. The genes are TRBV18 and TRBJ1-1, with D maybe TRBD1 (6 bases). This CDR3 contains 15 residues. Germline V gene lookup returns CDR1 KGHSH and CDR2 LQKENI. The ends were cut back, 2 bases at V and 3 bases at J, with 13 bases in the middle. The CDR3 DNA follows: TGTGCCAGCTCACCAGGGGACAATTCATACACTGAAGCTTTCTTT. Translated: CASSPGDNSYTEAFF.

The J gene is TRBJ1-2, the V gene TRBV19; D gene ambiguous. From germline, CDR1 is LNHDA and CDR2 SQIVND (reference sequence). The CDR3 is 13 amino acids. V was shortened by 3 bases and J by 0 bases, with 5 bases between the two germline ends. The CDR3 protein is CASSIRANYGYTF. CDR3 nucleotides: TGTGCCAGTAGTATCAGAGCTAACTATGGCTACACCTTC.

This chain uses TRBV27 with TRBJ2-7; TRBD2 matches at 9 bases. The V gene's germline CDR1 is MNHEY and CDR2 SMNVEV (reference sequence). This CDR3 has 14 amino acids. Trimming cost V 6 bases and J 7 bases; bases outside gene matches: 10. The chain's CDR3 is CASSRSGRGEEQYF. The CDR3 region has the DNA TGTGCCAGCAGCCGTAGCGGGAGAGGGGAAGAGCAGTACTTC.

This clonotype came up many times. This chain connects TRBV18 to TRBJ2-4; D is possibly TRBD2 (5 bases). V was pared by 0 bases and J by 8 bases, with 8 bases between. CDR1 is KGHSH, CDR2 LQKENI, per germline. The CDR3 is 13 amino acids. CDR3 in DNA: TGTGCCAGCTCACCACCTCGGGAAGACATTCAGTACTTC. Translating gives CASSPPREDIQYF.

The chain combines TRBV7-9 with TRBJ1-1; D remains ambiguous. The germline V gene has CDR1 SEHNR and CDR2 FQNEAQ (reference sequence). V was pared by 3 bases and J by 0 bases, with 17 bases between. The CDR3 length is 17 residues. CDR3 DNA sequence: TGTGCCAGCAGCTTTATCCGGGGAGGGATCATGAACACTGAAGCTTTCTTT. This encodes CASSFIRGGIMNTEAFF.

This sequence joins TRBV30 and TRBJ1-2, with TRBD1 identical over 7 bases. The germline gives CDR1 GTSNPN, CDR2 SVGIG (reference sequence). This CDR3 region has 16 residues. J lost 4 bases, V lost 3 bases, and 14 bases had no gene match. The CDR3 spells CAWRDPRDSSFYGYTF. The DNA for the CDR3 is TGTGCCTGGAGGGACCCCCGGGACAGTTCTTTCTATGGCTACACCTTC.

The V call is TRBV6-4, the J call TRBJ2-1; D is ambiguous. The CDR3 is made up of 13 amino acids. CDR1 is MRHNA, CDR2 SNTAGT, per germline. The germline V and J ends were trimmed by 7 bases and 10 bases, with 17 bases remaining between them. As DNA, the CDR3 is TGTGCCAGCATTGAGCTGGAATACGGGGAGCAGTTCTTC. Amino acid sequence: CASIELEYGEQFF.

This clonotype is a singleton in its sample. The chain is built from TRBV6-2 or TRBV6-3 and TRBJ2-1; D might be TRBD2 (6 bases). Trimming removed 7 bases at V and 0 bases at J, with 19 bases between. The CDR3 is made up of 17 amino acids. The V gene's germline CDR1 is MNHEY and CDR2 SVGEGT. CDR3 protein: CASIRRAAGSSYNEQFF. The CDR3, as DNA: TGTGCCAGCATCCGAAGAGCGGCGGGAAGCTCCTACAATGAGCAGTTCTTC.

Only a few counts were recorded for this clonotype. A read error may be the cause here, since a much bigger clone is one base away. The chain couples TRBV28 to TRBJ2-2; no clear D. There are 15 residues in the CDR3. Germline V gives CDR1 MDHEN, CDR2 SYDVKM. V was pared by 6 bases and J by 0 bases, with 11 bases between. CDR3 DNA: TGTGCCAGCAGCCTCTATGTAACGAACACCGGGGAGCTGTTTTTT. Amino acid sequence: CASSLYVTNTGELFF.

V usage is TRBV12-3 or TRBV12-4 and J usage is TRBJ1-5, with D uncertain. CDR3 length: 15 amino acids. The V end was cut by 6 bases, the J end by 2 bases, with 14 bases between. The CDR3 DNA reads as TGTGCCAGCAGCCCGGTGCACCTTGGCAATCAGCCCCAGCATTTT. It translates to CASSPVHLGNQPQHF.

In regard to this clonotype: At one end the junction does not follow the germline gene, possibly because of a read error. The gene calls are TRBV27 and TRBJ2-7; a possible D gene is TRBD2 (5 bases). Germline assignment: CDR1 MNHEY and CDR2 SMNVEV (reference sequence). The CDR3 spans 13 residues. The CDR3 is CSSSRTGTYDQYF. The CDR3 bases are TGTTCCAGCAGTAGGACGGGAACCTACGATCAGTACTTC.

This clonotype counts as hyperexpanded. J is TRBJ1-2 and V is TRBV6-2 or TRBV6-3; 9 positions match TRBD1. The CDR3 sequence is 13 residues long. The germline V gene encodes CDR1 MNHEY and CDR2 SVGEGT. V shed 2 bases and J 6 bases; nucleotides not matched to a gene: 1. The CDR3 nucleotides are TGTGCCAGCAGTTACGGGACAGGGAATGGCTACACCTTC. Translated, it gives CASSYGTGNGYTF.

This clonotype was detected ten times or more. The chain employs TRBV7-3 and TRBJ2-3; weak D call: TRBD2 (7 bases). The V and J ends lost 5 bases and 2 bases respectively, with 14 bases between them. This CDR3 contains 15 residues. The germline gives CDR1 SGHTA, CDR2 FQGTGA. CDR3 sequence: CASSTQGGHTDTQYF. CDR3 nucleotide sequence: TGTGCCAGCAGCACACAGGGAGGGCACACAGATACGCAGTATTTT.

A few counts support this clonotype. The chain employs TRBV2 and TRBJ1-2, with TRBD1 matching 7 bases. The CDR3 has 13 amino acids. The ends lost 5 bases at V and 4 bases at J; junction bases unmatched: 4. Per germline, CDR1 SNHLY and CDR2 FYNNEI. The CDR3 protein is CASSSGQSYGYTF. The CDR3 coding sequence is TGTGCCAGCAGTTCGGGACAGAGCTATGGCTACACCTTC.

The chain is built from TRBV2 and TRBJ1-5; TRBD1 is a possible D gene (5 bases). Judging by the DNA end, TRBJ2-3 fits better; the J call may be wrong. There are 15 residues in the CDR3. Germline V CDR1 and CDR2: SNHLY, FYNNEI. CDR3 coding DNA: TGTGCCAGCACCCGAATGACAGTGGGCAATCAGCCCCAGTATTTT. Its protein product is CASTRMTVGNQPQYF.